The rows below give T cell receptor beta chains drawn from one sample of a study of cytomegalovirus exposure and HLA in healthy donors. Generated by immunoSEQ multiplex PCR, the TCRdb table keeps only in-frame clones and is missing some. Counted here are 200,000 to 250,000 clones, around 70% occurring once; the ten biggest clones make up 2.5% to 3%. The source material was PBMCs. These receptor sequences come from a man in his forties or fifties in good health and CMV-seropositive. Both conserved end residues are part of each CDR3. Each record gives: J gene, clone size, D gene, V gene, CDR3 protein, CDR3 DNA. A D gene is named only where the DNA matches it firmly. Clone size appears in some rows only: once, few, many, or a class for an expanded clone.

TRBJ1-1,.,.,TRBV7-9,CASSLRVAGNTEAFF,TGTGCCAGCAGCTTACGAGTGGCGGGGAACACTGAAGCTTTCTTT
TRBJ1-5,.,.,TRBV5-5,CASSLLISNQPQHF,TGTGCCAGCAGCTTGTTAATCAGCAATCAGCCCCAGCATTTT
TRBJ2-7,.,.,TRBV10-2,CASSLTGHYEQYF,TGCGCCAGCAGTTTGACAGGCCACTACGAGCAGTACTTC
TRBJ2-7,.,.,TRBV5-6,CASSFEGYEQYF,TGTGCCAGCAGTTTCGAGGGCTACGAGCAGTACTTC
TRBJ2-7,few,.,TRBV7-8,CASSLARGQRYEQYF,TGTGCCAGCAGCTTAGCGCGAGGACAGCGCTACGAGCAGTACTTC
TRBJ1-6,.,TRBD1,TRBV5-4,CASSLWPGGNSPLHF,TGTGCCAGCAGCCTCTGGCCAGGGGGGAATTCACCCCTCCACTTT
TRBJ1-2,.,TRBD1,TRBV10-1,CASSESIGTEGYGYTF,TGCGCCAGCAGTGAGTCGATCGGGACAGAAGGTTATGGCTACACCTTC
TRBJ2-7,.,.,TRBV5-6,CASSRQGINYEQYF,TGTGCCAGCAGCCGTCAGGGTATTAACTACGAGCAGTACTTC
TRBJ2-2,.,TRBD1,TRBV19,CASKQGMWTGELFF,TGTGCCAGTAAACAGGGGATGTGGACCGGGGAGCTGTTTTTT
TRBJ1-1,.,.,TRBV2,CASLRHEADKAFF,TGTGCCAGCCTACGACATGAGGCGGACAAAGCTTTCTTT
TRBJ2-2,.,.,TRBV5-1,CASSLNQGSSGELFF,TGCGCCAGCAGCTTGAATCAGGGTTCGTCCGGGGAGCTGTTTTTT
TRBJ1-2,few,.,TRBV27,CASSPRERNYGYTF,TGTGCCAGCAGTCCCCGGGAGAGGAACTATGGCTACACCTTC
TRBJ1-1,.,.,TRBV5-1,CASSPISNTEAFF,TGCGCCAGCAGCCCTATCTCAAACACTGAAGCTTTCTTT
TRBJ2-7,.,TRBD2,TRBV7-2,CASSLIRGVTYEQYF,TGTGCCAGCAGCTTAATACGGGGGGTTACCTACGAGCAGTACTTC
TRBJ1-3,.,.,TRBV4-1,CASSQDSLRQLSGNTIYF,TGCGCCAGCAGCCAAGATTCCTTGAGACAGCTCTCTGGAAACACCATATATTTT
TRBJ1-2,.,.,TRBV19,CASYVGIDRTNYGYTF,TGTGCCAGTTACGTGGGAATCGACAGGACTAACTATGGCTACACCTTC
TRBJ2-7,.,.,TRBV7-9,CASSPGYEQYF,TGTGCCAGCAGCCCAGGCTACGAGCAGTACTTC
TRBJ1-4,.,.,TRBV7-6,CASSPVGREKLFF,TGTGCCAGCAGCCCGGTGGGGCGTGAAAAACTGTTTTTT
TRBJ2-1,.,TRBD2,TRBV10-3,CAISESTGGSYNEQFF,TGTGCCATCAGTGAGTCAACGGGGGGCTCCTACAATGAGCAGTTCTTC
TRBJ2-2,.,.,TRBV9,CASSASRVLTGELFF,TGTGCCAGCAGCGCTTCACGGGTCTTAACCGGGGAGCTGTTTTTT
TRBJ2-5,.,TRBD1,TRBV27,CASSPGTGGRKTQYF,TGTGCCAGCAGTCCCGGGACAGGGGGCAGGAAGACCCAGTACTTC
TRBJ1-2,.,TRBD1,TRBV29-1,CSVEDRGRYGYTF,TGCAGCGTGGAGGACAGGGGCCGCTATGGCTACACCTTC
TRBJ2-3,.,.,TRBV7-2,CASSLSASDTQYF,TGTGCCAGCAGCCTTAGTGCTAGCGATACGCAGTATTTT
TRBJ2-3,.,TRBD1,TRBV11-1,CASSLGDRRGGDTQYF,TGTGCCAGCAGCTTAGGGGACAGAAGAGGGGGAGATACGCAGTATTTT
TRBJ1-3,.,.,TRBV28,CASSLSGTPGNTIYF,TGTGCCAGCAGTTTATCCGGGACACCTGGAAACACCATATATTTT
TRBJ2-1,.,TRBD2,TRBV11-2,CASSFRASGGIGYNEQFF,TGTGCCAGCAGCTTCCGGGCTAGCGGGGGTATAGGCTACAATGAGCAGTTCTTC
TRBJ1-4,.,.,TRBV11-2,CASSPRDTPGKLFF,TGTGCCAGCAGCCCAAGGGACACCCCGGGGAAACTGTTTTTT
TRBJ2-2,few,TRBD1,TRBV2,CASSPGGTGVMTGELFF,TGTGCCAGCAGCCCTGGGGGGACAGGGGTAATGACCGGGGAGCTGTTTTTT
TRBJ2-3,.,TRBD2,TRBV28,CASSSRGGTDTQYF,TGTGCCAGCAGTAGCCGGGGGGGCACAGATACGCAGTATTTT